Listed below are T cell receptor beta chains from one sample, sequenced in a study of blood T cell repertoires in COVID-19. The data were produced by immunoSEQ multiplex PCR, yet TCRdb's version contains in-frame clones alone and is incomplete. The table records more than 20,000 clones, 86% of them present only once. The sequencing sample was made of peripheral blood. The origin of the receptors is a man between 50 and 59 years old with active COVID-19. Both conserved end residues are part of each CDR3. The order of the fields is D gene, clone size, J gene, V gene, CDR3 DNA, CDR3 protein. A D gene is named only where the DNA matches it firmly. The listing skips clone size in some rows; elsewhere it reads once, few, many or a size class.

D: NA; size: NA; J: TRBJ1-1; V: TRBV11-3; DNA: TGTGCCAGCAGGGGTAGGAACAGTGAAGCTTTCTTT; CDR3: CASRGRNSEAFF
D: NA; size: NA; J: TRBJ2-4; V: TRBV6-2/TRBV6-3; DNA: TGTGCCAGCAGTTACCCGGACTCGGGCATTCAGTACTTC; CDR3: CASSYPDSGIQYF
D: TRBD1; size: NA; J: TRBJ2-4; V: TRBV15; DNA: TGTGCCACCAGCCTCGACAGGGGGGGCATTCAGTACTTC; CDR3: CATSLDRGGIQYF
D: NA; size: NA; J: TRBJ1-3; V: TRBV11-2; DNA: TGTGCCAGCAGCTTAGGGGCCCATTCGGCGAACACCATATATTTT; CDR3: CASSLGAHSANTIYF
D: NA; size: NA; J: TRBJ1-2; V: TRBV7-9; DNA: TGTGCCAGCAGCTTTCAGGGGCTAACTACGGATGGCTACACCTTC; CDR3: CASSFQGLTTDGYTF
D: TRBD1; size: NA; J: TRBJ1-2; V: TRBV19; DNA: TGTGCCAGTAGAACCTCCGGACAGGTGAACTATGGCTACACCTTC; CDR3: CASRTSGQVNYGYTF
D: TRBD2; size: NA; J: TRBJ2-1; V: TRBV14; DNA: TGTGCCAGCAGCCAAGATGTCTTTAGCGGGAGCTCCTACAATGAGCAGTTCTTC; CDR3: CASSQDVFSGSSYNEQFF
D: TRBD1; size: NA; J: TRBJ1-2; V: TRBV6-2/TRBV6-3; DNA: TGTGCCAGCAGTTACAGGGGGACAGGCCTCTACTATGGCTACACCTTC; CDR3: CASSYRGTGLYYGYTF
D: TRBD1; size: NA; J: TRBJ1-2; V: TRBV19; DNA: TGTGCCAGTAGTATATTGGCGGGACAGGGCTATGGCTACACCTTC; CDR3: CASSILAGQGYGYTF
D: TRBD1; size: NA; J: TRBJ1-1; V: TRBV4-1; DNA: TGCGCCAGCAGCCAAGAAGCAGGGGGCAACGAAGCTTTCTTT; CDR3: CASSQEAGGNEAFF
D: NA; size: NA; J: TRBJ2-3; V: TRBV9; DNA: TGTGCCAGCAGCGTAGGTTCGGGCACAGATACGCAGTATTTT; CDR3: CASSVGSGTDTQYF
D: NA; size: few; J: TRBJ1-6; V: TRBV10-3; DNA: TGTGCCATCAGTGAAACAGGGTCGAATTCACCCCTCCACTTT; CDR3: CAISETGSNSPLHF
D: NA; size: NA; J: TRBJ2-3; V: TRBV21-1; DNA: TGTGCCAGCCCCTCAGGGGGGTGGGGCACAGATACGCAGTATTTT; CDR3: CASPSGGWGTDTQYF
D: NA; size: NA; J: TRBJ2-1; V: TRBV12-5; DNA: TGTGCTAGTGGTTTGAACGCACAGGGCACGTGGGTGAATGAGCAGTTCTTC; CDR3: CASGLNAQGTWVNEQFF
D: NA; size: NA; J: TRBJ2-2; V: TRBV5-1; DNA: TGCGCCAGCAGCTTGGAAGGGGGATCGAACACCGGGGAGCTGTTTTTT; CDR3: CASSLEGGSNTGELFF
D: NA; size: once; J: TRBJ2-3; V: TRBV19; DNA: TGTGCCAGTAGTAGCGCTAGGAGCGCTACAGATACGCAGTATTTT; CDR3: CASSSARSATDTQYF
D: NA; size: NA; J: TRBJ2-2; V: TRBV12-3/TRBV12-4; DNA: TGTGCCAGCAGTTTACGGTACACCGGGGAGCTGTTTTTT; CDR3: CASSLRYTGELFF
D: NA; size: NA; J: TRBJ2-4; V: TRBV15; DNA: TGTGCCACCAGCAGAGATTACCGGGGGTCGGGAAACATTCAGTACTTC; CDR3: CATSRDYRGSGNIQYF
D: NA; size: NA; J: TRBJ2-2; V: TRBV7-2; DNA: TGTGCCAGCAGCTCCGGACAGAACACCGGGGAGCTGTTTTTT; CDR3: CASSSGQNTGELFF
D: NA; size: NA; J: TRBJ1-1; V: TRBV12-3/TRBV12-4; DNA: TGTGCCAGCAGTAGAAGTCAGGTTGGTGAAGCTTTCTTT; CDR3: CASSRSQVGEAFF
D: NA; size: NA; J: TRBJ2-1; V: TRBV7-2; DNA: TGTGCCAGCGAGGCTAGCGCGGTTTACAATGAGCAGTTCTTC; CDR3: CASEASAVYNEQFF
D: NA; size: NA; J: TRBJ2-7; V: TRBV7-2; DNA: TGTGCCAGCAGCTTGGGGCCCCAGCAGGCCGACGAGCAGTACTTC; CDR3: CASSLGPQQADEQYF
D: NA; size: NA; J: TRBJ1-1; V: TRBV7-2; DNA: TGTGCCAGCAGCTCACAGGGAGGGGGCACTGAAGCTTTCTTT; CDR3: CASSSQGGGTEAFF
D: NA; size: NA; J: TRBJ2-5; V: TRBV24-1; DNA: TGTGCCACCAGTGATCGCGACAGACAAGAGACCCAGTACTTC; CDR3: CATSDRDRQETQYF
D: NA; size: NA; J: TRBJ1-4; V: TRBV14; DNA: TGTGCCAGCAGCCAAGATCAGGGGAATAATGAAAAACTGTTTTTT; CDR3: CASSQDQGNNEKLFF
D: NA; size: few; J: TRBJ1-5; V: TRBV4-3; DNA: TGCGCCAGCAGCCAAGACACTGGACAGTATCAGCCCCAGCATTTT; CDR3: CASSQDTGQYQPQHF
D: NA; size: NA; J: TRBJ1-2; V: TRBV12-3/TRBV12-4; DNA: TGTGCCACCGAGCCGACAGGATCGTATGGCTACACCTTC; CDR3: CATEPTGSYGYTF
D: TRBD1; size: NA; J: TRBJ1-1; V: TRBV9; DNA: TGTGCCAGCAGCGTAATGAGCCAGGGGGCAGGCACTGAAGCTTTCTTT; CDR3: CASSVMSQGAGTEAFF
D: TRBD1; size: medium-sized; J: TRBJ1-5; V: TRBV4-3; DNA: TGCGCCAGCAGCCCGGGACAGGGGGCTTATCAGCCCCAGCATTTT; CDR3: CASSPGQGAYQPQHF
D: TRBD1; size: NA; J: TRBJ1-5; V: TRBV6-5; DNA: TGTGCCAGCAGGGGGGGACAGGGGAGGGGACAGCCCCAGCATTTT; CDR3: CASRGGQGRGQPQHF
D: TRBD1; size: NA; J: TRBJ2-7; V: TRBV24-1; DNA: TGTGCCACCAGTGACTCCGGGACAGGGTTCGACGAGCAGTACTTC; CDR3: CATSDSGTGFDEQYF
D: TRBD2; size: NA; J: TRBJ2-4; V: TRBV4-1; DNA: TGCGCCAGCAGCCAAGAAGGCGGGGGAGCCAAAAACATTCAGTACTTC; CDR3: CASSQEGGGAKNIQYF
D: NA; size: NA; J: TRBJ2-3; V: TRBV2; DNA: TGTGCCAGTCAGACTTTAACAGATACGCAGTATTTT; CDR3: CASQTLTDTQYF
D: TRBD2; size: NA; J: TRBJ2-7; V: TRBV20-1; DNA: TGCAGTGCTAGAGAGAGCGGGATGCAGTACTTC; CDR3: CSARESGMQYF
D: NA; size: NA; J: TRBJ2-3; V: TRBV6-2/TRBV6-3; DNA: TGTGCCAGCAGTCCCGGGCCAGAGGGTGAAGATACGCAGTATTTT; CDR3: CASSPGPEGEDTQYF
D: NA; size: NA; J: TRBJ2-2; V: TRBV28; DNA: TGTGCCAGCAGTTTGGGGGGTACCGGGGAGCTGTTTTTT; CDR3: CASSLGGTGELFF
D: TRBD1; size: NA; J: TRBJ2-5; V: TRBV19; DNA: TGTGCCAGTGAAACAGGGGCGGGTGGGACCCAGTACTTC; CDR3: CASETGAGGTQYF